These 6 T cell receptor beta chains were sequenced from one sample in a study of T-cell reconstitution after alpha-beta-depleted transplantation in children (dated by TCRdb to 2016 to 2018). The protocol used for the library was PCR. These reads were obtained on an Illumina HiSeq 2500. To normalize quantification of the TCRbeta repertoire, the TCR libraries were built with molecular barcoding that relied on unique molecular identifiers. In TCRdb, the public reads were trimmed at Q25 with fastp and aligned with MiXCR, with productive beta chains retained. Under each unique CDR3 protein, matching rows form one entry showing the most common genes and DNA. The sample data list 780,000 or so distinct CDR3 sequences, and roughly 15% of these were observed just once. The ten largest clonotypes hold around 4.5% of the sample. Interpreted using the paper, the treatment or condition label stands for: allogeneic hematopoietic cell transplantation with graft depleted of TCRalphabeta T cells and CD19 B cells.

The specimen was PBMCs, mostly from graft donor cells, collected 360 days after TCRalphabeta/CD19-depleted stem cell transplant. All receptors come from a male patient younger than 18 who had a stem cell transplant for acute lymphoblastic leukemia, so the T cells may come from the graft donor.

This sequence joins TRBV18 and TRBJ1-5; D is unresolved. Trimming pared 2 bases from V and 5 bases from J, leaving 7 bases between. The CDR3 covers 13 residues. Germline assignment: CDR1 KGHSH and CDR2 LQKENI. CDR3 sequence (DNA): TGTGCCAGCTCACCAGGGGTTGATCAGCCCCAGCATTTT. Its translation: CASSPGVDQPQHF.

This chain connects TRBV5-1 to TRBJ1-2; D is undetermined. CDR1 is SGHRS, CDR2 YFSETQ, per germline. The germline V and J ends were trimmed by 0 bases and 6 bases, with 12 bases remaining between them. This CDR3 has 14 amino acids. CDR3 sequence: CASSLGDGRDGYTF. For the CDR3, the DNA is TGCGCCAGCAGCTTGGGTGATGGCAGAGATGGCTACACCTTC.

This clonotype was picked up many times. This rearrangement joins TRBV29-1 to TRBJ2-3; a weak D match, TRBD2 (5 bases). Per germline, CDR1 SQVTM and CDR2 ANQGSEA. The CDR3 sequence is 13 residues long. The CDR3 spells CSGGSTVTDTQYF. The CDR3 coding sequence is TGCAGTGGTGGGAGTACCGTCACAGATACGCAGTATTTT.

This clonotype was counted ten times or more. This rearrangement joins TRBV11-2 to TRBJ2-1; D uncertain. Per germline, CDR1 SGHAT and CDR2 FQNNGV. CDR3 size: 14 residues. V was shortened by 1 base and J by 7 bases, with 11 bases between the two germline ends. DNA of the CDR3: TGTGCCAGCAGCTTAGTTTTCGTACCGAATGAGCAGTTCTTC. It is translated as CASSLVFVPNEQFF.

This clonotype was found a few times. The V gene is TRBV5-1, the J gene TRBJ2-5; the match to TRBD2 covers 7 bases. In germline, CDR1 is SGHRS, CDR2 YFSETQ. V gave up 4 bases and J gave up 1 base; unmatched junction bases: 4. CDR3 size: 14 residues. The CDR3 sequence: CASSVQRGQETQYF. CDR3 DNA: TGCGCCAGCAGCGTACAGCGGGGCCAAGAGACCCAGTACTTC.

This clonotype was counted a few times. The V gene is TRBV7-9, the J gene TRBJ2-7; TRBD2 matches 16 bases. V shed 7 bases and J 7 bases; nucleotides not matched to a gene: 10. Germline-derived CDR1 and CDR2 are SEHNR and FQNEAQ (reference sequence). This CDR3 contains 16 residues. CDR3 nucleotide sequence: TGTGCCAGCACCGCGGGACTAGCGGGAGGGCCGAGGGAGCAGTACTTC. It yields the protein CASTAGLAGGPREQYF.